Listed here are 13 T cell receptor beta chains from one sample, sequenced in a study of T cell clonality in common variable immunodeficiency. The antigens of these receptors remain unknown. The data were produced by immunoSEQ multiplex PCR, yet TCRdb's version contains in-frame clones alone and is incomplete. The sample is made up of under 25,000 clones, none counted only once. The study, taken as a whole, reports: Common variable immunodeficiency TCR beta sequences reportedly had fewer deletions and N-nucleotide insertions.

Sequencing was carried out using peripheral blood mononuclear cells. The receptors come from a human donor with common variable immunodeficiency.

In regard to this clone: The CDR3 extends 3 residues past the end of the read, so its final part is completed from the germline J gene. The chain is built from TRBV6-2 or TRBV6-3 and TRBJ1-1; TRBD1 matches at 9 bases. The CDR3 runs to 14 residues. Germline CDR1 MNHEY, CDR2 SVGEGT. V lost 5 bases to trimming and J lost 5 bases; unmatched junction nucleotides: 6. CDR3 in amino acids: CASSIQGAGTEAFF. The part of the CDR3 DNA that was read is TGTGCCAGCAGTATACAGGGGGCAGGAACTGAA.

This clone was counted many times. The DNA read from the CDR3 is TGTGCCAGTAGTATACTAGACGGGGCCTACGAG. This sequence encodes CASSILDGAYE. The CDR3 in its entirety is CASSILDGAYEQYF. The V gene is TRBV19, the J gene TRBJ2-7; weak D call: TRBD2 (5 bases). The read finishes 3 residues shy of the CDR3 end, and the germline J gene is used to complete it. Deletions cut 2 bases from V and 2 bases from J, with 10 bases between. Germline-derived CDR1 and CDR2 are LNHDA and SQIVND (reference sequence). The CDR3 has 14 residues.

This clone was seen many times. The observed sequence ends 3 residues before the CDR3 terminus, with the missing tail filled in from the germline J gene. The chain recombines TRBV18 with TRBJ1-1; D perhaps matches TRBD1 (5 bases). The CDR3 is made up of 13 amino acids. Germline assignment: CDR1 KGHSH and CDR2 LQKENI. The sequenced CDR3 bases are TGTGCCAGCTCACCCCGGACATTGGCGGAA. This sequence encodes CASSPRTLAE. The complete CDR3 sequence is CASSPRTLAEAFF.

In its sample, this clone was seen many times. The DNA ends 3 residues before the CDR3 does, and the rest of the CDR3 is filled in from the germline J gene. This sequence joins TRBV28 and TRBJ2-3, with unresolved D. The V gene lost 6 bases and the J gene lost 4 bases, with 20 bases spanning the gap. Germline assignment: CDR1 MDHEN and CDR2 SYDVKM. This CDR3 comprises 16 residues. Incomplete CDR3 DNA: TGTGCCAGCAGCCCTATTGCGGTTGCCAGTGCAGATACG. Translation gives CASSPIAVASADT. The full CDR3 reads CASSPIAVASADTQYF.

This clone occurred many times. The sequenced fragment ends 3 residues before the CDR3 boundary, so the rest is inferred from the germline J gene. This rearrangement joins TRBV20-1 to TRBJ1-2; D ambiguous. Per germline, CDR1 DFQATT and CDR2 SNEGSKA (reference sequence). The CDR3 has 15 amino acids. Trimming took off 0 bases at V and 3 bases at J, with 14 bases between the two ends. The chain's CDR3 is CSAREIRVQDYGYTF. The CDR3 DNA, read in part, is TGCAGTGCTAGAGAGATAAGAGTTCAGGACTATGGC.

This clone has a handful of counts. The sequence runs out 3 residues before the end of the CDR3; the remainder is reconstructed from the germline J gene. The chain uses TRBV7-6 and TRBJ2-7; 11 bases are a match to TRBD1. The CDR3 covers 14 residues. Trimming removed 4 bases from V and 6 bases from J; junction bases left unmatched: 5. Germline values: CDR1 SGHVS, CDR2 FNYEAQ. The CDR3 loop reads CASSYGTGGLEQYF. CDR3 bases read: TGTGCCAGCAGCTACGGGACAGGGGGGCTCGAG.

This clone was found many times. The DNA ends 3 residues before the CDR3 does, and the rest of the CDR3 is filled in from the germline J gene. The V gene is TRBV2, the J gene TRBJ2-1, with 10 bases matching TRBD2. The CDR3 loop spans 14 amino acids. Germline loops: CDR1 SNHLY, CDR2 FYNNEI. V lost 6 bases, J lost 7 bases, and 6 bases stayed unmatched. CDR3 DNA (partial): TGTGCCAGCAGGGGGGCACTAGCGGGGAATGAG. This codes for CASRGALAGNE. The full-length CDR3 reads as CASRGALAGNEQFF.

This clone turned up a few times. The part of the CDR3 DNA that was read is TGTGCCAGCACCTACGGGGTGGCCGAGACC. Translation: CASTYGVAET. The CDR3, in full, reads CASTYGVAETQYF. V is TRBV7-2 and J is TRBJ2-5; maybe TRBD2 (5 bases). The read ends 3 residues early relative to the CDR3; the germline J gene fills the gap. The germline V gene has CDR1 SGHTA and CDR2 FQGNSA. The CDR3 is 13 amino acids. The germline V and J ends were trimmed by 7 bases and 5 bases, with 14 bases remaining between them.

This clone appeared a few times. The CDR3 end lies 3 residues beyond the end of the read and is filled in from the germline J gene. The rearrangement uses TRBV18 and TRBJ1-2, with a tentative D call TRBD1 (5 bases). The CDR3 loop spans 14 amino acids. Trimming pared 2 bases from V and 6 bases from J, leaving 13 bases between. The germline gives CDR1 KGHSH, CDR2 LQKENI. The CDR3 spells CASSPNQGEDGYTF. Incomplete CDR3 DNA: TGTGCCAGCTCACCAAACCAGGGTGAGGATGGC.

Remarks on this clone: The read terminates 3 residues ahead of where the CDR3 ends, so the germline J gene completes it. The V and J genes are TRBV7-2 and TRBJ1-1; D perhaps matches TRBD1 (5 bases). CDR3 length: 13 residues. Germline-derived CDR1 and CDR2 are SGHTA and FQGNSA. The V and J ends lost 3 bases and 1 base respectively, with 6 bases between them. The CDR3 is CASSFQGNTEAFF. The DNA read from the CDR3 is TGTGCCAGCAGCTTTCAGGGGAACACTGAA.

This clone was observed a handful of times. Read coverage stops 3 residues before the CDR3 terminus; the germline J gene supplies the remainder. J is TRBJ1-2 and V is TRBV2, with 10 bases fitting TRBD1. J gave up 2 bases and V 5 bases, and 14 bases lay outside the gene matches. CDR3 length equals 18 residues. Per the germline V gene, CDR1 is SNHLY and CDR2 is FYNNEI. CDR3 bases read: TGTGCCAGCAGTTCCCCCGGGACAGGGGTCTCTATAAACTATGGC. Protein sequence: CASSSPGTGVSINYG. The full CDR3 protein is CASSSPGTGVSINYGYTF.

This clone was seen a few times. The read terminates 3 residues before the CDR3 end, so the remaining end is supplied by the germline J gene. The chain links TRBV30 to TRBJ2-2; 7 bases fit TRBD1. The V segment lost 4 bases and the J segment 4 bases; nucleotides outside the gene matches: 0. This CDR3 is built from 12 residues. Looked up from germline, CDR1 is GTSNPN and CDR2 is SVGIG (reference sequence). CDR3 amino acids: CAWTGGTGELFF. The covered CDR3 bases are TGTGCCTGGACAGGGGGCACCGGGGAG.

This clone was seen repeatedly, ten times or more. The read is 3 residues too short to cover the CDR3 end, so that end is filled in from the germline J gene. The rearrangement joins TRBV19 to TRBJ1-5; TRBD1 is a possible D gene (5 bases). With 3 bases removed from V and 6 bases from J, the gap between germline ends came to 12 bases. This CDR3 comprises 14 residues. Per the germline V gene, CDR1 is LNHDA and CDR2 is SQIVND (reference sequence). This chain's CDR3 is CASSMIGVGQPQHF. The sequenced part of the CDR3 DNA is TGTGCCAGTAGTATGATAGGGGTGGGTCAGCCC.